This TCR beta chain was captured by sequencing in a study of T cell responses to AZD1222 COVID-19 vaccine. The germline V gene encodes CDR1 SGHAT and CDR2 FQNNGV. CDR3 length: 12 amino acids. Trimming pared 5 bases from V and 8 bases from J, leaving 12 bases between. Sequencing was performed with immunoSEQ multiplex PCR; in TCRdb, only in-frame clones are kept and a portion is missing. Among roughly 140,000 clones listed, under 95% were seen once. A word on this clone: The target antigen is unknown.

Overall study findings and caveats: Most donors were white British, females outnumbered males, and clonal diversity was possibly underestimated. Along spike, vaccine-associated CD4 TCRs were found throughout, with dominance at 160-218 and 743-854. Close to half of all spike-specific TCRs reportedly target regions of the variants that are unmutated.

The source material was peripheral blood, sampled on day 0 of AZD1222 vaccination. This TCR was recovered from an adult in good health. The J gene is TRBJ1-2, the V gene TRBV11-2; maybe TRBD1 (5 bases). CDR3 loop: CASSQGRGGYTF. CDR3 bases: TGTGCCAGCAGCCAGGGCCGAGGAGGCTACACCTTC. The full variable domain, in which reference TRBV11-2 and TRBJ1-2 provide the parts outside the CDR3, is EAGVAQSPRYKIIEKRQSVAFWCNPISGHATLYWYQQILGQGPKLLIQFQNNGVVDDSQLPKDRFSAERLKGVDSTLKIQPAKLEDSAVYLCASSQGRGGYTFGSGTRLTVV.